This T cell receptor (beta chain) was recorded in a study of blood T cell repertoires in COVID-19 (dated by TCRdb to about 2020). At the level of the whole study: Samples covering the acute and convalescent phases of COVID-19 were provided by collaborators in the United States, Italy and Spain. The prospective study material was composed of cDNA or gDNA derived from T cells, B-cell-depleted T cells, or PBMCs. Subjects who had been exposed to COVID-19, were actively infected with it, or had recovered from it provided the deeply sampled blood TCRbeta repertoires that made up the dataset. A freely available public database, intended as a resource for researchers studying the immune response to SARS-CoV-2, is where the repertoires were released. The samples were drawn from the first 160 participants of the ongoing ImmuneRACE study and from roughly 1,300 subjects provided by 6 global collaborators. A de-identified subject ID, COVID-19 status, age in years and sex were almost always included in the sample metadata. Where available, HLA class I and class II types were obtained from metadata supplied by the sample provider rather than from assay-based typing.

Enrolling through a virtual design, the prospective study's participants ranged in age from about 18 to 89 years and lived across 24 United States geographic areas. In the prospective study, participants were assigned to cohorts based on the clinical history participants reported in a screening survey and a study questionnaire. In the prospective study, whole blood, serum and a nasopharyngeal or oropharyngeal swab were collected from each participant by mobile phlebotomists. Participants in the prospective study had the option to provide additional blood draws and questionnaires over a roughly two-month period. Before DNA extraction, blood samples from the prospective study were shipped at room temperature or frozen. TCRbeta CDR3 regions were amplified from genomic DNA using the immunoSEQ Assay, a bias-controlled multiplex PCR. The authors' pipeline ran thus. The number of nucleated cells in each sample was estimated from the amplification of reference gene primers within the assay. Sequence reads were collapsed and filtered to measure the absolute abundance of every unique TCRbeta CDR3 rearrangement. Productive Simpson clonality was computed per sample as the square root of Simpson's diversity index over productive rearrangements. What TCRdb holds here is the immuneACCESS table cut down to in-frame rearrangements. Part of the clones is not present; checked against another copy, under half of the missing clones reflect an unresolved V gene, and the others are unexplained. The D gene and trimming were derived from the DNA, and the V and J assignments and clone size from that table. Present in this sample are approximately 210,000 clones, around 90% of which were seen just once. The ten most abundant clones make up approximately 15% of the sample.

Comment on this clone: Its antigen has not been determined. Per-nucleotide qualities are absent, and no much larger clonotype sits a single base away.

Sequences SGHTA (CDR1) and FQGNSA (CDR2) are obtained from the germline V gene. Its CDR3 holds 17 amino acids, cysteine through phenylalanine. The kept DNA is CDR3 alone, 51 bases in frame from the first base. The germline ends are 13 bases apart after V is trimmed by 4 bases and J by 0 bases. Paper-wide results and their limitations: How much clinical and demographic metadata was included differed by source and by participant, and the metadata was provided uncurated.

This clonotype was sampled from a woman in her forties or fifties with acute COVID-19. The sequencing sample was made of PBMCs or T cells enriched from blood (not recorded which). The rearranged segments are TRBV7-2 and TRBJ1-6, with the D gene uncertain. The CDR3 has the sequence CASSSRGGSSYNSPLHF. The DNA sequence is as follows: TGTGCCAGCAGCTCCAGAGGTGGAAGCTCCTATAATTCACCCCTCCACTTT.